The 27 T cell receptor beta chains below come from one sample, sequenced in a study of post-analysis software for immune sequencing data. Points from the study as a whole: Roughly five TRBV segments were significantly more frequent in patients than in controls. TRBV5-6, TRBV5-1 and TRBV20-1 were among these segments.

The TCR beta cDNA libraries carried unique molecular identifiers. TCRdb ran MiXCR on the PCR reads and lists one entry per CDR3 protein. The sample has some 190,000 distinct CDR3 sequences; approximately 28% are singletons. The antigens of these receptors remain unknown. Specimen: blood. The receptor set was obtained from a girl younger than 18 with multiple sclerosis.

Here the CDR3 DNA reads TGCAGTGCTCAACCCGGGACACCGAACACTGAAGCTTTCTTT. Translation gives CSAQPGTPNTEAFF. V and J are TRBV20-1 and TRBJ1-1, with a tentative D call TRBD1 (6 bases). This CDR3 spans 14 amino acids. Trimming cost V 5 bases and J 1 base, with 14 bases left between them. Germline CDR1 DFQATT, CDR2 SNEGSKA (reference sequence).

The chain is built from TRBV5-8 and TRBJ1-5; D gene ambiguous. The V gene's germline CDR1 is SGHTS and CDR2 YDEGEE. CDR3 length: 17 amino acids. Trimming removed 6 bases at V and 1 base at J, with 20 bases between. The CDR3 here is CASTRVESPVSNQPQHF. The CDR3 region has the DNA TGTGCCAGCACCCGGGTTGAGTCCCCTGTCAGCAATCAGCCCCAGCATTTT.

The rearrangement uses TRBV5-5 and TRBJ2-1; TRBD1 aligns across 8 bases. V trimming: 1 base; J trimming: 4 bases; junction bases outside the gene matches: 4. There are 15 residues in the CDR3. The germline CDR1 and CDR2 sequences are SGHKS and YYEKEE (reference sequence). CDR3 coding DNA: TGTGCCAGCAGCTTGCCCAGGGGGCTTTACAATGAGCAGTTCTTC. Translating it yields CASSLPRGLYNEQFF.

This clonotype was counted many times. The chain joins TRBV7-2 to TRBJ1-2; a possible D gene is TRBD1 (6 bases). CDR3 length equals 15 residues. Germline V gives CDR1 SGHTA, CDR2 FQGNSA. V dropped 0 bases and J dropped 6 bases, with 14 bases sitting between them. The CDR3 is CASSLAWGGGNGYTF. The CDR3 nucleotides are TGTGCCAGCAGCTTAGCTTGGGGGGGGGGCAATGGCTACACCTTC.

The sample holds a few counts of this clonotype. V gene TRBV4-1 combines with J gene TRBJ2-1, with D possibly matching TRBD1 (5 bases). From germline, CDR1 is MGHRA and CDR2 YSYEKL. V was pared by 4 bases and J by 14 bases, with 21 bases between. The CDR3 is 14 residues long. The CDR3 loop is CASSLLATVPPEFF. The CDR3 region has the DNA TGCGCCAGCAGCCTTCTGGCGACAGTGCCGCCTGAGTTCTTC.

About this clonotype: A much bigger clone sits one base away, suggesting this may be a read error. V and J are TRBV29-1 and TRBJ2-3, with TRBD2 identical over 9 bases. This CDR3 is built from 11 residues. From germline, CDR1 is SQVTM and CDR2 ANQGSEA. This chain's CDR3 is CSEGTSNTHYF. The DNA of the CDR3 is TGCAGCGAGGGGACTAGCAATACGCATTATTTT.

V usage is TRBV30 and J usage is TRBJ2-5, with D maybe TRBD2 (6 bases). CDR1 GTSNPN and CDR2 SVGIG come from the germline V gene (reference sequence). The CDR3 totals 15 residues. The ends were cut back, 2 bases at V and 8 bases at J, with 21 bases in the middle. Here the CDR3 reads CAWSSKGLRQTTQYF. CDR3 in DNA: TGTGCCTGGAGTTCAAAGGGACTCCGCCAAACAACCCAGTACTTC.

The chain uses TRBV29-1 and TRBJ2-7; unclear D gene. CDR1 and CDR2 from the germline V gene are SQVTM and ANQGSEA. CDR3 length: 14 residues. V shed 3 bases and J shed 1 base, with 13 bases lying between them. In DNA, the CDR3 is TGCAGCGTTGATATGGAACCCCATTCCTACGAGCAGTACTTC. This codes for CSVDMEPHSYEQYF.

This clonotype has at least ten counts. The rearrangement joins TRBV2 to TRBJ1-2; 9 bases line up with TRBD1. The CDR3 loop spans 15 amino acids. V shed 1 base and J 7 bases; nucleotides not matched to a gene: 7. CDR1 is SNHLY, CDR2 FYNNEI, per germline. The CDR3: CASSEGGQGWSGYTF. The CDR3 region has the DNA TGTGCCAGCAGTGAAGGGGGACAGGGTTGGAGTGGCTACACCTTC.

A note on this clonotype: A much more abundant neighbour one base away suggests this may be a read error. Because it lacks the conserved phenylalanine or tryptophan at the end, this CDR3 is likely a read error. This chain joins TRBV6-1 and TRBJ2-7, with 8 bases aligning to TRBD1. V was pared by 4 bases and J by 1 base, with 6 bases of the junction left unmatched. The CDR3 contains 15 residues. Germline lookup yields CDR1 MNHNS and CDR2 SASEGT. The CDR3, as DNA: TGTGCCAGCAGTGGGGGGACAGGAAGTTCCTACGAGCAGTACTTA. It translates to CASSGGTGSSYEQYL.

This sequence joins TRBV29-1 and TRBJ1-1; no reliable D call. The CDR3 is 13 residues long. V lost 4 bases and J 4 bases, leaving 13 bases between the germline ends. CDR1 and CDR2 from the germline V gene are SQVTM and ANQGSEA. The CDR3 DNA follows: TGCAGCGTTGGAGAACGGAGGCTCACTGAAGCTTTCTTT. Its protein product is CSVGERRLTEAFF.

This clonotype was seen ten or more times. The rearrangement links TRBV4-1 to TRBJ2-1, with D possibly being TRBD1 or TRBD2 (5 bases each). V was trimmed by 2 bases and J by 5 bases, leaving 19 bases between them. Per germline, CDR1 MGHRA and CDR2 YSYEKL. The CDR3 runs to 17 residues. The CDR3, as DNA: TGCGCCAGCAGCCAATCCCCACGGGGCAGGGCGGACAATGAGCAGTTCTTC. This gives the protein CASSQSPRGRADNEQFF.

A note on this clonotype: Given a much more abundant clone one base away, this may be a read error. V is TRBV7-8 and J is TRBJ2-7, with a possible D match to TRBD1 (6 bases). Germline assignment: CDR1 SGHVS and CDR2 FQNEAQ. With 4 bases removed from V and 8 bases from J, the gap between germline ends came to 18 bases. The CDR3 sequence is 14 residues long. The chain's CDR3 is CASSSGQGLDKQYF. In DNA, the CDR3 is TGTGCCAGCAGCTCAGGCCAGGGGCTCGACAAGCAGTACTTC.

This clonotype has at least ten counts. This chain joins TRBV12-3 or TRBV12-4 and TRBJ1-2; D unclear. V lost 5 bases to trimming and J lost 2 bases, with 9 bases between them. The CDR3 loop spans 13 amino acids. CDR3 amino acids: CASSPDGNYGYTF. CDR3 sequence (DNA): TGTGCCAGCAGTCCGGACGGAAACTATGGCTACACCTTC.

In its sample, this clonotype was seen many times. The chain recombines TRBV20-1 with TRBJ2-5, with a possible D match to TRBD2 (6 bases). CDR1 DFQATT and CDR2 SNEGSKA come from the germline V gene (reference sequence). V shed 0 bases and J shed 4 bases, with 9 bases lying between them. CDR3 length: 13 residues. The CDR3 DNA reads TGCAGTGCTAGAGATCCCGGGGGAGAGACCCAGTACTTC. Translation: CSARDPGGETQYF.

For the CDR3, the DNA is TGCGCCAGCAGCCAATCGTTAGGGTTTTTAGGCACTGAAGCTTTCTTT. It specifies CASSQSLGFLGTEAFF. The V and J genes are TRBV4-1 and TRBJ1-1; D call uncertain. Between the trimmed V and J ends, which lost 2 bases and 4 bases, there was a span of 17 bases. Germline CDR1 reads MGHRA; CDR2 reads YSYEKL. The CDR3 spans 16 residues.

In its sample, this clonotype was seen many times. The chain uses TRBV20-1 and TRBJ1-2; TRBD1 is a possible D gene (6 bases). V dropped 2 bases and J dropped 4 bases, with 14 bases sitting between them. The CDR3 is 14 amino acids. Germline lookup yields CDR1 DFQATT and CDR2 SNEGSKA (reference sequence). Written as DNA, the CDR3 is TGCAGTGCTAGATCCCGGGACAAACTCTATGGCTACACCTTC. Translation gives CSARSRDKLYGYTF.

About this clonotype itself: A junction boundary mismatches the germline segment, possibly from a read error. This chain joins TRBV28 and TRBJ2-1; 7 bases agree with TRBD1. This CDR3 contains 15 residues. Germline V lookup: CDR1 MDHEN, CDR2 SYDVKM. The CDR3 loop is CAGSLQGPTYNEQFF. The CDR3 nucleotides read TGTGCCGGCAGCTTACAGGGGCCCACCTACAATGAGCAGTTCTTC.

CDR3 sequence: CASLGGGYNEQFF. The CDR3 region has the DNA TGTGCCAGCCTAGGGGGTGGCTACAATGAGCAGTTCTTC. The rearrangement joins TRBV7-2 to TRBJ2-1, with D possibly being TRBD1 (6 bases). The CDR3 length is 13 residues. Trimming took 8 bases from V and 3 from J, leaving 11 bases between them. Germline V gene sequence: CDR1 SGHTA, CDR2 FQGNSA.

This clonotype was counted a few times. This sequence joins TRBV3-1 and TRBJ1-2; TRBD1 matches 10 bases. The CDR3 is 17 residues long. Unmatched junction bases numbered 12, after V lost 2 bases and J lost 6 bases. The germline CDR1 and CDR2 sequences are LGHDT and YNNKEL (reference sequence). The CDR3: CASSQTAGQGWRNGYTF. The CDR3 bases are TGTGCCAGCAGCCAAACTGCGGGACAGGGGTGGCGGAATGGCTACACCTTC.

This clonotype has more than one count but fewer than ten. The CDR3, as DNA: TGTGCCAGTACCACCGCCCAAAGCTCCTACAATGAGCAGTTCTTC. Protein sequence: CASTTAQSSYNEQFF. The V and J genes are TRBV7-9 and TRBJ2-1, with D hard to call. This CDR3 contains 15 residues. V was shortened by 9 bases and J by 0 bases, with 15 bases between the two germline ends. Looked up from germline, CDR1 is SEHNR and CDR2 is FQNEAQ (reference sequence).

This clonotype was seen many times. One end of the junction does not line up with germline, which may come from a read error. The J gene is TRBJ1-1, the V gene TRBV7-3, with D tentatively TRBD1 (5 bases). CDR1 is SGHTA and CDR2 is FQGTGA in the germline V gene. This CDR3 is built from 14 residues. CDR3 region: CASSSGTGGTEAFF. The CDR3 DNA reads TGCGCCAGCAGCTCCGGGACCGGGGGCACTGAAGCTTTCTTT.

The table lists this clonotype with a few counts. The chain joins TRBV29-1 to TRBJ2-6; 9 bases line up with TRBD2. The CDR3 consists of 14 residues. V shed 6 bases and J 4 bases; nucleotides not matched to a gene: 4. Germline V CDR1 and CDR2: SQVTM, ANQGSEA. CDR3 sequence: CSVDSGRGANVLTF. The CDR3 nucleotides read TGCAGCGTCGATAGCGGGAGAGGGGCCAACGTCCTGACTTTC.

The chain is built from TRBV28 and TRBJ1-2; D might be TRBD1 (5 bases). V lost 3 bases, J lost 4 bases, and 15 bases lay in between. CDR1 MDHEN and CDR2 SYDVKM come from the germline V gene. This CDR3 region has 15 residues. CDR3 coding DNA: TGTGCCAGCAGTTTGGCACGTCCTAGGGGCTATGGCTACACCTTC. This gives the protein CASSLARPRGYGYTF.

The chain carries TRBV19 and TRBJ2-5; no clear D. The J call could be wrong; TRBJ2-7 is a better fit for the DNA end. CDR1 is LNHDA, CDR2 SQIVND, per germline (reference sequence). The CDR3 is made up of 13 amino acids. CDR3 sequence reads: CASSITKSYEQYF. The CDR3 DNA reads as TGTGCCAGTAGTATCACCAAATCCTACGAGCAGTACTTC.

This clonotype was counted at least ten times. This chain joins TRBV10-3 and TRBJ1-2; 9 positions agree with TRBD1. The CDR3 extends over 14 amino acids. Germline CDR1 reads ENHRY; CDR2 reads SYGVKD. The J segment lost 6 bases and the V segment lost 10 bases, leaving 12 bases of the junction unmatched. DNA of the CDR3: TGTGCCACGTCCCCCACAGGGGGCGCCCATGGCTACACCTTC. This gives the protein CATSPTGGAHGYTF.

This clonotype was seen a handful of times. The chain has TRBV12-3 or TRBV12-4 and TRBJ2-6, with D perhaps assigned TRBD1 or TRBD2 (6 bases each). CDR3 length: 15 residues. V was trimmed by 7 bases and J by 2 bases, leaving 12 bases between them. The CDR3 reads CASTSRGAGANVLTF. The CDR3 nucleotides are TGTGCCAGCACCTCAAGGGGGGCTGGGGCCAACGTCCTGACTTTC.